This T cell receptor beta chain was sequenced in a study of blood T cells in healthy people across ages (dated by TCRdb to between 2014 and 2017). Regarding the complete study: In model experiments, template switching captured about one uniquely barcoded TCR beta cDNA molecule for every two T cells. Using deep sequencing normalized with unique cDNA molecular identifiers, the study measured how TCR beta repertoire diversity changes with age. Donors were grouped into four age groups: young (average 16 years), middle-aged (39), aged (roughly 67) and long-lived (approximately 75). Donors of different ages were randomly distributed across sequencing lanes to avoid experimental bias. For two donors (one aged 18 to 30 and one aged 80 or older), the study analyzed two additional independent replicas of 1 million unique cDNA reads from the same blood draw. Summary of the overall study and its limitations: A strong correlation was found between observed TCR beta diversity and the percentage of naive T cells measured by flow cytometry. Because donor CMV infection status was unknown, age-related changes in expanded clonotypes were potentially confounded. As age increased, observed TCR beta diversity per million T cells dropped in a roughly linear way, and a significant reduction was already evident by age around 41. Compared with the aged group, the long-lived group had more naive CD4+ T cells, fewer expanded clones and increased TCR diversity, a pattern suggesting age selection. Estimates of total diversity from one million sequenced T cells were regarded as lower bounds and underestimates. Because profiling used bulk unsorted PBMCs, naive and antigen-experienced compartments could not be compared conclusively.

The 39 donors, aged about 6 to 95 years, were systemically healthy Caucasian individuals from Russia. Around 10 milliliters of peripheral blood were collected from each donor into EDTA-treated Vacutainer tubes. Ficoll-Paque density-gradient centrifugation was used to isolate PBMCs, with at least 6.5 million per sample. Total RNA was extracted from PBMCs with Trizol reagent, with at least 5 micrograms obtained per sample. The percentages of naive CD45RAhigh/CD27high T cells were determined by flow cytometry on a PBMC aliquot from every donor. V lost 3 bases and J lost 2 bases; the stretch between them is 25 bases long. CDR1 is given as SGHTA and CDR2 as FQGNSA, both from the germline V gene. There are 19 amino acids in the CDR3, from cysteine to phenylalanine inclusive. Solely the CDR3 DNA is kept, with 57 bases framed from the first base. This clonotype was seen a few times. Its antigen remains unidentified. Per-nucleotide qualities are absent, and no much larger clonotype sits a single base away.

Libraries were constructed by 5' RACE. Sequenced on an Illumina HiSeq 2500. A second PCR of about 6 to 11 cycles was run with a J-beta primer mix and a sample-barcoded 5' primer. A unique molecular identifier was introduced onto each TCR beta cDNA molecule by a template-switch 5' adaptor carrying 12 random nucleotides. Each sample yielded at least 2.5 million CDR3-containing paired-end reads. All of the RNA was converted into first-strand cDNA using the Mint cDNA synthesis kit, with a TRBC-specific oligonucleotide serving as the primer. Following uracil-DNA glycosylase treatment, all cDNA underwent a first 18-cycle PCR with the universal primers M1SS and BC2_uni_R. The authors' analysis ran thus. For normalization, 1 million high-quality reads were randomly selected from each sample, with every read carrying a distinct molecular identifier. Reads with shared molecular identifiers were discarded instead of being binned into consensus sequences. MiTCR, with a Q25 quality threshold and the strictest error-elimination algorithm, was used for CDR3 identification, clonotype clustering and error correction. A nonparametric unseen species model with Euler transformation was used to estimate a lower bound on total TCR beta diversity. The raw public data were reprocessed by TCRdb itself: fastp quality trimming at Q25, MiXCR clonotype calling, in-frame beta chains only. All rows with the same CDR3 protein become a single entry with the most common DNA and genes. TCRdb, not the authors, supplied the V and J calls. The sample table shows roughly 2 million distinct CDR3 sequences, and roughly 49% are seen once. The ten largest clones take up roughly 2.1% of the sample.

The chain employs TRBV7-2 and TRBJ2-5, with the D assignment possibly TRBD1 or TRBD2, given 5 matching bases for each. The source of this sequence is a woman between 40 and 50 years old in good health. Specimen: blood. CDR3 sequence: CASSFGDPVGGPRQETQYF. The DNA sequence is as follows: TGTGCCAGCAGCTTCGGGGACCCGGTTGGGGGACCGAGGCAAGAGACCCAGTACTTC. The CDR3, completed at both ends by the reference TRBV7-2 and TRBJ2-5 genes, gives the full variable domain GAGVSQSPSNKVTEKGKDVELRCDPISGHTALYWYRQSLGQGLEFLIYFQGNSAPDKSGLPSDRFSAERTGGSVSTLTIQRTQQEDSAVYLCASSFGDPVGGPRQETQYFGPGTRLLVL.